What follows are 14 T cell receptor beta chains derived from one specimen sequenced in a study of technical replicates of blood from a few donors. The assay was immunoSEQ multiplex PCR, and TCRdb's table has in-frame clones only and misses some. The sample includes 50,000 to 70,000 clones, 91% seen only once; the top ten take less than 5%. Sequences were obtained from PBMCs. These receptors were collected from a human donor in good health. Some clones in this sample may be carry-over from other donors' samples.

V is TRBV12-5 and J is TRBJ2-5; TRBD1 aligns across 9 bases. The germline V gene has CDR1 LGHNT and CDR2 FRNRAP. Trimming cost V 1 base and J 4 bases; bases outside gene matches: 4. The length of the CDR3 is 15 residues. CDR3 DNA: TGTGCTAGTGGTTTGGCGACAGGGGGAGGAGAGACCCAGTACTTC. It codes for CASGLATGGGETQYF.

The count of this clone is one. This sequence joins TRBV7-3 and TRBJ1-1; D ambiguous. Between the trimmed V and J ends, which lost 1 base and 1 base, there was a span of 7 bases. Germline CDR1 reads SGHTA; CDR2 reads FQGTGA. The CDR3 runs to 14 residues. CDR3 amino acids: CASSLNAGNTEAFF. Here the CDR3 DNA reads TGTGCCAGCAGCTTAAACGCAGGGAACACTGAAGCTTTCTTT.

This sequence joins TRBV19 and TRBJ1-1; D is ambiguous. The V end lost 6 bases, the J end lost 4 bases, and 9 bases lay between the germline ends. In germline, CDR1 is LNHDA, CDR2 SQIVND (reference sequence). The CDR3 is 12 amino acids. The DNA of the CDR3 is TGTGCCAGTAGCGAAAGGAGCACTGAAGCTTTCTTT. The encoded protein is CASSERSTEAFF.

CDR3 protein: CASSQDYSQGHYEQYF. Here the CDR3 DNA reads TGTGCCAGCAGCCAAGACTATAGTCAGGGGCACTACGAGCAGTACTTC. The chain combines TRBV4-2 with TRBJ2-7, with TRBD1 as a possible D gene (6 bases). The CDR3 loop spans 16 amino acids. Trimming cost V 0 bases and J 3 bases, with 15 bases left between them. CDR1 and CDR2 from the germline V gene are LGHNA and YNFKEQ.

Turning to this clone: One end of the junction fails to match germline, which may point to a read error. The V gene is TRBV7-9, the J gene TRBJ2-5, with D possibly matching TRBD2 (6 bases). Per the germline V gene, CDR1 is SEHNR and CDR2 is FQNEAQ (reference sequence). The CDR3 extends over 12 amino acids. CDR3 loop: CASSPRGGGENF. The CDR3 nucleotides read TGTGCCAGCAGCCCCCGGGGCGGCGGGGAGAACTTC.

This clone appeared a few times. This chain uses TRBV30 with TRBJ1-2; TRBD1 matches at 8 bases. The CDR3 is 13 residues long. Losses at the gene ends were 5 bases for V and 1 base for J; bases not matched to a gene: 3. The V gene's germline CDR1 is GTSNPN and CDR2 SVGIG (reference sequence). CDR3 nucleotide sequence: TGTGCCTGGGGAGGACAGGGTAACTATGGCTACACCTTC. Protein sequence: CAWGGQGNYGYTF.

This clone has just a few counts. The J gene is TRBJ2-7, the V gene TRBV5-1, with D possibly being TRBD2 (6 bases). The CDR3 is 14 amino acids. CDR1 is SGHRS and CDR2 is YFSETQ in the germline V gene. Trimming took off 5 bases at V and 0 bases at J, with 12 bases between the two ends. CDR3 sequence (DNA): TGCGCCAGCAGAATACAGACTAGCTCCTACGAGCAGTACTTC. The encoded protein is CASRIQTSSYEQYF.

The V call is TRBV7-9, the J call TRBJ2-1; TRBD2 matches at 12 bases. CDR3 size: 18 residues. The germline gives CDR1 SEHNR, CDR2 FQNEAQ (reference sequence). The J segment lost 0 bases and the V segment lost 5 bases, leaving 8 bases of the junction unmatched. For the CDR3, the DNA is TGTGCCAGCAGCCCGAACCTAGCGGGAGGGAGCTCCTACAATGAGCAGTTCTTC. Amino acids: CASSPNLAGGSSYNEQFF.

The chain combines TRBV15 with TRBJ2-3; 12 nucleotides agree with TRBD2. This CDR3 has 17 amino acids. J gave up 0 bases and V 1 base, and 2 bases lay outside the gene matches. CDR1 is LNHNV, CDR2 YYDKDF, per germline (reference sequence). The CDR3 DNA is TGTGCCACCAGCAGAGGACTAGCGGGGGTTAGCACAGATACGCAGTATTTT. Encoded protein: CATSRGLAGVSTDTQYF.

The rearrangement links TRBV7-2 to TRBJ2-1; D gene ambiguous. Trimming shortened V by 1 base and J by 8 bases, and 12 bases separated the two germline ends. The CDR3 covers 14 residues. Germline V gene sequence: CDR1 SGHTA, CDR2 FQGNSA. The CDR3 DNA reads as TGTGCCAGCAGCTTAGGGGTCAGGCCCGATGAGCAGTTCTTC. As protein: CASSLGVRPDEQFF.

The chain links TRBV11-3 to TRBJ2-1, with TRBD2 matching 8 bases. Unmatched junction bases numbered 16, after V lost 0 bases and J lost 9 bases. The CDR3 sequence is 18 residues long. The germline gives CDR1 SGHNT, CDR2 YENEEA. Here the CDR3 reads CASSLDFSGGAGASEQFF. DNA of the CDR3: TGTGCCAGCAGCTTAGACTTTTCCGGGGGGGCAGGTGCGAGTGAGCAGTTCTTC.

The V call is TRBV5-1, the J call TRBJ2-3; no clear D gene. V was pared by 4 bases and J by 0 bases, with 9 bases between. The V gene's germline CDR1 is SGHRS and CDR2 YFSETQ. The CDR3 totals 14 residues. In nucleotides, the CDR3 is TGCGCCAGCAGCGTCGGTCCTAGCACAGATACGCAGTATTTT. Encoded protein: CASSVGPSTDTQYF.

The chain has TRBV30 and TRBJ2-5; TRBD1 is a possible D gene (5 bases). Germline V gives CDR1 GTSNPN, CDR2 SVGIG (reference sequence). Trimming cost V 2 bases and J 3 bases, with 10 bases left between them. There are 13 residues in the CDR3. The CDR3 region is CAWSTGAKETQYF. The CDR3 region has the DNA TGTGCCTGGAGTACTGGGGCGAAAGAGACCCAGTACTTC. The full variable domain, its missing parts supplied by reference TRBV30 and TRBJ2-5, is SQTIHQWPATLVQPVGSPLSLECTVEGTSNPNLYWYRQAAGRGLQLLFYSVGIGQISSEVPQNLSASRPQDRQFILSSKKLLLSDSGFYLCAWSTGAKETQYFGPGTRLLVL.

This chain connects TRBV29-1 to TRBJ2-5, with TRBD2 identical over 9 bases. The germline V gene has CDR1 SQVTM and CDR2 ANQGSEA. V shed 6 bases, J shed 2 bases, and the junction held 13 bases outside the gene matches. The CDR3 length is 16 residues. CDR3 protein: CSVDVVRAGGQETQYF. The DNA for the CDR3 is TGCAGCGTCGACGTGGTGCGAGCGGGGGGTCAAGAGACCCAGTACTTC.